This passage covers 9 T cell receptor beta chains from one sample sequenced in a study of PD-1 blockade in classical Hodgkin lymphoma. Clones were sequenced by immunoSEQ multiplex PCR, and TCRdb holds only the in-frame ones, with some missing. The sample carries over 45,000 clones, 73% recorded once. Every one of the patients relapsed after autologous stem cell transplantation (brentuximab vedotin exposure was variable). Sequencing used peripheral blood mononuclear cells (PBMCs), obtained before the second cycle of nivolumab. Source of these receptors: a human donor with classical Hodgkin lymphoma.

CDR3 protein: CSAGTSSYEQYF. The CDR3 bases are TGCAGCGCCGGGACTAGCTCCTACGAGCAGTACTTC. The chain is built from TRBV29-1 and TRBJ2-7, with 8 bases aligning to TRBD2. This CDR3 spans 12 amino acids. After removal of 7 bases from V and 0 bases from J, the junction contained 2 bases not matched to a gene. Per germline, CDR1 SQVTM and CDR2 ANQGSEA.

The chain joins TRBV7-6 to TRBJ1-3; D is possibly TRBD1 (6 bases). The V and J ends lost 3 bases and 3 bases respectively, with 21 bases between them. CDR1 is SGHVS and CDR2 is FNYEAQ in the germline V gene. The CDR3 is 18 residues long. CDR3: CASSFSSPGDYGGNTIYF. The CDR3 coding sequence is TGTGCCAGCAGCTTTTCATCCCCAGGGGACTACGGTGGAAACACCATATATTTT.

In its sample, this clone was seen a few times. The CDR3 nucleotides read TGTGCCAGTAGTATTTTAAGAGATGGCGAGCAGTACTTC. It is translated as CASSILRDGEQYF. The chain joins TRBV19 to TRBJ2-7; D is unclear. Looked up from germline, CDR1 is LNHDA and CDR2 is SQIVND (reference sequence). This CDR3 contains 13 residues. Trimming stripped 3 bases from V and 6 bases from J, with 12 bases between.

A note on this clone: Other DNA sequences in the same sample also yield this CDR3. The genes are TRBV5-1 and TRBJ2-7, with D possibly TRBD1 on 5 matching bases. Per the germline V gene, CDR1 is SGHRS and CDR2 is YFSETQ. The V and J ends lost 0 bases and 5 bases respectively, with 12 bases between them. This CDR3 is 14 amino acids long. CDR3 residues: CASSLGQGYDEQYF. The CDR3 coding sequence is TGCGCCAGCAGCTTGGGTCAGGGTTATGACGAGCAGTACTTC.

The V gene is TRBV7-2, the J gene TRBJ2-7; D is undetermined. From germline, CDR1 is SGHTA and CDR2 FQGNSA. With 0 bases removed from V and 3 bases from J, the gap between germline ends came to 9 bases. The CDR3 loop spans 14 amino acids. In DNA form, the CDR3 reads TGTGCCAGCAGCTTAGCCTACCACAGCTACGAGCAGTACTTC. Its translation: CASSLAYHSYEQYF.

The rearrangement uses TRBV5-1 and TRBJ2-7; the match to TRBD1 covers 10 bases. Per the germline V gene, CDR1 is SGHRS and CDR2 is YFSETQ. The CDR3 length is 15 residues. Trimming took 2 bases from V and 5 from J; bases not matched to a gene: 7. CDR3: CASSLTGTGVNEQYF. The CDR3 DNA sequence: TGCGCCAGCAGCTTAACCGGGACAGGGGTCAACGAGCAGTACTTC.

This clone has just one count. The rearrangement joins TRBV7-2 to TRBJ2-1; D perhaps matches TRBD2 (6 bases). Trimming removed 1 base from V and 4 bases from J, with 14 bases in between. Germline V gene lookup returns CDR1 SGHTA and CDR2 FQGNSA. This CDR3 contains 16 residues. In nucleotides, the CDR3 is TGTGCCAGCAGCTTAGGGGCGGGATCAGCGTACAATGAGCAGTTCTTC. Encoded protein: CASSLGAGSAYNEQFF.

This clone has only a few counts. The genes are TRBV6-6 and TRBJ2-5, with 7 nucleotides matching TRBD2. V lost 4 bases to trimming and J lost 2 bases; unmatched junction nucleotides: 4. CDR1 MNHNY and CDR2 SVGAGI come from the germline V gene (reference sequence). The CDR3 runs 14 residues. CDR3 residues: CASSFSGLQETQYF. The CDR3 nucleotides read TGTGCCAGCAGTTTTTCGGGACTACAAGAGACCCAGTACTTC.

J is TRBJ2-1 and V is TRBV5-1; D may correspond to TRBD1 or TRBD2 (5 bases each). The CDR3 extends over 16 amino acids. V was pared by 0 bases and J by 8 bases, with 18 bases between. Germline V gene sequence: CDR1 SGHRS, CDR2 YFSETQ. CDR3 sequence reads: CASSLDGARGGDEQFF. The CDR3 nucleotides are TGCGCCAGCAGCTTGGACGGAGCGAGGGGTGGCGATGAGCAGTTCTTC.